One sample yielded the 21 T cell receptor beta chains listed below, sequenced in a study of T-cell memory formation after mild COVID-19. Each CDR3 protein is one row after TCRdb ran MiXCR on the 5' RACE reads. The sample lists around 450,000 distinct CDR3 sequences; approximately 25% were seen once. Material for sequencing was PBMCs or a T cell subset sorted from them (not recorded which). These receptors came from an adult woman who had mild COVID-19 (a few samples of this study predate the infection). Cell type and time point are not known.

This chain joins TRBV20-1 and TRBJ1-1, with D tentatively TRBD1 (5 bases). Looked up from germline, CDR1 is DFQATT and CDR2 is SNEGSKA (reference sequence). V was cut by 2 bases and J by 5 bases, with 15 bases left in between. CDR3 length: 14 residues. The CDR3: CSARNWRRGTEAFF. Here the CDR3 DNA reads TGCAGTGCTAGAAACTGGCGGAGGGGAACTGAAGCTTTCTTT.

This clonotype was counted at least ten times. The gene calls are TRBV7-9 and TRBJ2-5, with D possibly matching TRBD1 (6 bases). Germline assignment: CDR1 SEHNR and CDR2 FQNEAQ (reference sequence). V was cut by 6 bases and J by 2 bases, with 7 bases left in between. This CDR3 region has 12 residues. CDR3: CASSRGQETQYF. CDR3 DNA sequence: TGTGCCAGCAGTAGGGGGCAAGAGACCCAGTACTTC.

The J gene is TRBJ1-1, the V gene TRBV5-1; 8 bases align to TRBD1. The germline V gene encodes CDR1 SGHRS and CDR2 YFSETQ. The V gene end was trimmed by 4 bases and the J gene end by 0 bases; junction bases not matched to a gene: 5. The CDR3 runs to 15 residues. CDR3 loop: CASSTGQGMNTEAFF. Here the CDR3 DNA reads TGCGCCAGCAGCACTGGACAGGGCATGAACACTGAAGCTTTCTTT.

The gene calls are TRBV6-6 and TRBJ2-2, with 10 bases lining up with TRBD1. The CDR3 contains 15 residues. Trimming at V came to 7 bases and at J to 7 bases, leaving 9 bases not matched to a gene. Germline CDR1 reads MNHNY; CDR2 reads SVGAGI (reference sequence). CDR3 sequence reads: CASKGTGAVHGELFF. The DNA of the CDR3 is TGTGCCAGCAAAGGGACAGGGGCCGTTCACGGGGAGCTGTTTTTT.

The V call is TRBV12-3 or TRBV12-4, the J call TRBJ2-7; 7 nucleotides match TRBD1. Losses at the gene ends were 4 bases for V and 3 bases for J; bases not matched to a gene: 3. This CDR3 contains 13 residues. In nucleotides, the CDR3 is TGTGCCAGCAGTTCGGGACAGAACTACGAGCAGTACTTC. It is translated as CASSSGQNYEQYF.

The V and J genes are TRBV3-1 and TRBJ2-2, with 12 bases that match TRBD2. This CDR3 has 18 residues. CDR1 is LGHDT and CDR2 is YNNKEL in the germline V gene (reference sequence). V was clipped by 0 bases and J by 4 bases; unmatched bases: 6. The CDR3 here is CASSQEPGLAGITGELFF. CDR3 nucleotide sequence: TGTGCCAGCAGCCAAGAGCCGGGACTAGCGGGCATCACCGGGGAGCTGTTTTTT.

The chain recombines TRBV19 with TRBJ1-2, with D possibly TRBD1 on 5 matching bases. Per the germline V gene, CDR1 is LNHDA and CDR2 is SQIVND (reference sequence). V lost 1 base to trimming and J lost 5 bases, with 14 bases between them. The CDR3 runs to 15 residues. CDR3 residues: CASSIATVSVYGYTF. The CDR3 DNA is TGTGCCAGTAGTATAGCGACAGTGAGCGTGTATGGCTACACCTTC.

This clonotype has only a few counts. The chain combines TRBV4-2 with TRBJ2-3; 7 bases are a match to TRBD2. Germline CDR1 and CDR2: LGHNA and YNFKEQ. This CDR3 is built from 18 residues. V was clipped by 3 bases and J by 0 bases; unmatched bases: 12. The CDR3, as DNA: TGTGCCAGCAGCCAGGATTCGTCCGGGCGGGGGAGCACAGATACGCAGTATTTT. This gives the protein CASSQDSSGRGSTDTQYF.

This chain uses TRBV11-2 with TRBJ2-3; 8 bases are shared with TRBD2. Germline lookup yields CDR1 SGHAT and CDR2 FQNNGV. With 5 bases clipped from V and 5 bases from J, the junction kept 12 bases outside the gene matches. This CDR3 has 16 amino acids. This CDR3 reads CASSPRREGLGDTQYF. The CDR3 nucleotides are TGTGCCAGCAGCCCCCGACGGGAGGGCCTTGGAGATACGCAGTATTTT.

V is TRBV5-1 and J is TRBJ1-1; D gene uncertain. CDR1 SGHRS and CDR2 YFSETQ come from the germline V gene. The CDR3 sequence is 15 residues long. Trimming removed 1 base at V and 0 bases at J, with 10 bases between. The CDR3 sequence is CASSLFGGLNTEAFF. DNA of the CDR3: TGCGCCAGCAGCTTGTTTGGCGGCCTGAACACTGAAGCTTTCTTT.

The chain has TRBV30 and TRBJ2-2; D tentatively reads TRBD1 or TRBD2 (5 bases each). The CDR3 length is 14 residues. The V and J ends lost 5 bases and 2 bases respectively, with 12 bases between them. Germline-derived CDR1 and CDR2 are GTSNPN and SVGIG (reference sequence). The CDR3 region has the DNA TGTGCCTGGCCCGGGACGAAAAACACCGGGGAGCTGTTTTTT. It codes for CAWPGTKNTGELFF.

This chain uses TRBV7-9 with TRBJ2-5; D call uncertain. The CDR3 runs 14 residues. The germline V and J ends were trimmed by 0 bases and 1 base, with 6 bases remaining between them. From germline, CDR1 is SEHNR and CDR2 FQNEAQ (reference sequence). The CDR3 DNA is TGTGCCAGCAGCTTAGCTACGCCCCAAGAGACCCAGTACTTC. Amino acids: CASSLATPQETQYF. Looking up the rest from reference TRBV7-9 and TRBJ2-5 gives the full variable domain: DTGVSQNPRHKITKRGQNVTFRCDPISEHNRLYWYRQTLGQGPEFLTYFQNEAQLEKSRLLSDRFSAERPKGSFSTLEIQRTEQGDSAMYLCASSLATPQETQYFGPGTRLLVL.

The chain uses TRBV6-5 and TRBJ1-4; perhaps TRBD1 as D (5 bases). V was shortened by 6 bases and J by 8 bases, with 16 bases between the two germline ends. There are 14 residues in the CDR3. Germline CDR1 is MNHEY and CDR2 is SVGAGI. The CDR3: CASSATGRREKLFF. DNA for the CDR3: TGTGCCAGCAGCGCGACGGGGCGGAGAGAAAAACTGTTTTTT.

A few counts support this clonotype. This chain links TRBV5-1 with TRBJ2-5; 8 nucleotides align to TRBD1. Germline lookup yields CDR1 SGHRS and CDR2 YFSETQ. The CDR3 covers 14 residues. V shed 4 bases, J shed 4 bases, and the junction held 6 bases outside the gene matches. The CDR3, as DNA: TGCGCCAGCAGCCACGGACAGGGCGGAGAGACCCAGTACTTC. Protein: CASSHGQGGETQYF.

In DNA form, the CDR3 reads TGTGCCAGCAGCCTCCGGGACAGTGATGACTATGGCTACACCTTC. This gives the protein CASSLRDSDDYGYTF. The chain joins TRBV9 to TRBJ1-2; the match to TRBD1 covers 7 bases. There are 15 residues in the CDR3. The ends lost 4 bases at V and 3 bases at J; junction bases unmatched: 9. CDR1 is SGDLS and CDR2 is YYNGEE in the germline V gene. The entire variable domain, with the rest obtained from reference TRBV9 and TRBJ1-2, is as follows: DSGVTQTPKHLITATGQRVTLRCSPRSGDLSVYWYQQSLDQGLQFLIQYYNGEERAKGNILERFSAQQFPDLHSELNLSSLELGDSALYFCASSLRDSDDYGYTFGSGTRLTVV.

This clonotype was recorded a few times. This chain joins TRBV20-1 and TRBJ1-6; D uncertain. V was trimmed by 3 bases and J by 8 bases, leaving 11 bases between them. Germline V lookup: CDR1 DFQATT, CDR2 SNEGSKA (reference sequence). This CDR3 contains 13 residues. The CDR3 nucleotides are TGCAGTGCTAGCAAGAATTGGGATTCACCCCTCCACTTT. Protein product: CSASKNWDSPLHF.

This chain links TRBV12-3 or TRBV12-4 with TRBJ2-7, with D tentatively TRBD1 (6 bases). This CDR3 has 18 amino acids. V shed 4 bases and J shed 5 bases, with 27 bases lying between them. The CDR3 DNA reads TGTGCCAGCAGTTCCTACCTCCGGACCCGGGACAACGAGGACGAGCAGTACTTC. Amino acid sequence: CASSSYLRTRDNEDEQYF.

The chain employs TRBV14 and TRBJ1-1; D ambiguous. Trimming took 3 bases from V and 6 from J, leaving 5 bases between them. Germline V gene lookup returns CDR1 SGHDN and CDR2 FVKESK. The CDR3 extends over 11 amino acids. This CDR3 is CASSHAAEAFF. The CDR3 region has the DNA TGTGCCAGCAGCCACGCTGCTGAAGCTTTCTTT.

The table lists this clonotype with a few counts. The chain is built from TRBV24-1 and TRBJ1-5; tentative D call: TRBD1 (5 bases). Germline CDR1 KGHDR, CDR2 SFDVKD. V was clipped by 9 bases and J by 2 bases, with 10 bases between them. The CDR3 consists of 13 residues. CDR3: CATGGGGNQPQHF. In nucleotides, the CDR3 is TGTGCCACCGGGGGAGGGGGCAATCAGCCCCAGCATTTT.

This clonotype has more than one count but fewer than ten. The chain recombines TRBV7-9 with TRBJ1-2; a possible D gene is TRBD1 (5 bases). Germline V lookup: CDR1 SEHNR, CDR2 FQNEAQ (reference sequence). Between the trimmed V and J ends, which lost 3 bases and 6 bases, there was a span of 14 bases. There are 14 residues in the CDR3. The CDR3 coding sequence is TGTGCCAGCAGCTTCGACGGGGGAGTCCATGGCTACACCTTC. Protein sequence: CASSFDGGVHGYTF.

The chain employs TRBV24-1 and TRBJ2-1; tentatively, D is TRBD2 (6 bases). The CDR3 consists of 16 residues. From germline, CDR1 is KGHDR and CDR2 SFDVKD. V dropped 2 bases and J dropped 6 bases, with 16 bases sitting between them. The CDR3 reads CATSDSGLPWSNEQFF. The CDR3 DNA reads as TGTGCCACCAGTGATTCGGGACTTCCTTGGTCCAATGAGCAGTTCTTC.